The clone carrying this T cell receptor beta chain was seen a few times. TCR beta CDR3 sequences were amplified from RNA transcripts. First-round RT-PCR of the TCR CDR3 relied on the HTBI primer set. TCRdb reprocessed the multiplex PCR reads via MiXCR and lists one record per CDR3 protein. The sample shows approximately 610,000 distinct CDR3 sequences, approximately 16% of them seen only once. CDR1 is ENHRY and CDR2 is SYGVKD in the germline V gene. The CDR3 consists of 14 residues. The germline V and J ends were trimmed by 0 bases and 5 bases, with 8 bases remaining between them. This entry belongs to a study of T cells in Graves' hyperthyroidism and ophthalmopathy. Those with hyperthyroidism were 18 to 65 years old, newly diagnosed, and ill for under 2 months. Isolation of PBMCs was performed on 9.5 to 10 ml fresh peripheral blood.

Sequenced sample: blood. The V gene is TRBV10-3, the J gene TRBJ2-1, with D possibly TRBD1 on 5 matching bases. This sequence was found in a woman between 18 and 29 years old with Graves' hyperthyroidism. This CDR3 is CAISESPGNNEQFF. The CDR3 coding sequence is TGTGCCATCAGTGAGTCCCCAGGGAACAATGAGCAGTTCTTC.